One and the same sample provided the 24 T cell receptor beta chains below, sequenced in a study of shared clonotypes between healthy human individuals (dated by TCRdb to between 2020 and 2021). To prepare the library, the immunoSEQ multiplex PCR assay was applied. Entries here come from immuneACCESS through TCRdb and include only in-frame sequences with V and J called. Some clones fail to appear in such tables; in the studies checked, an unresolved V gene covers under half of the shortfall, and the cause of the remainder is unknown. The sample table contains 2 million to 2.5 million clones; only one count was recorded for more than 85% of them. Under 0.45% of the sample is held by the ten biggest clonotypes. The sample was naive CD4+ T cells from PBMCs. Taken with the paper, the label for cell subset or site translates to: CD45RA+ positively selected. The receptors here all came from a man between 18 and 29 years old in good health. Some clones in this sample may be carry-over from other donors' samples.

For this clone: The sample carries other DNA sequences with the same CDR3. DNA for the CDR3: TGTGCCAGCAGCTTGGACGGAGGTCCCTACGAGCAGTACTTC. It is translated as CASSLDGGPYEQYF. The chain recombines TRBV5-4 with TRBJ2-7; possibly TRBD2 for D (5 bases). The CDR3 runs 14 residues. Trimming pared 0 bases from V and 2 bases from J, leaving 9 bases between. Germline-derived CDR1 and CDR2 are SGHNT and YYREEE (reference sequence). The whole variable domain, filled in from reference TRBV5-4 and TRBJ2-7, reads ETGVTQSPTHLIKTRGQQVTLRCSSQSGHNTVSWYQQALGQGPQFIFQYYREEENGRGNFPPRFSGLQFPNYSSELNVNALELDDSALYLCASSLDGGPYEQYFGPGTRLTVT.

This clone was observed once. The chain couples TRBV5-1 to TRBJ1-2, with D maybe TRBD1 (5 bases). The CDR3 totals 14 residues. Between the trimmed V and J ends, which lost 3 bases and 7 bases, there was a span of 16 bases. Germline V gene data show CDR1 as SGHRS and CDR2 as YFSETQ. The CDR3 bases are TGCGCCAGCAGCTACGAGGCAGGGACGGTTGGCTACACCTTC. This codes for CASSYEAGTVGYTF. The full variable domain, rest sourced from reference TRBV5-1 and TRBJ1-2, is KAGVTQTPRYLIKTRGQQVTLSCSPISGHRSVSWYQQTPGQGLQFLFEYFSETQRNKGNFPGRFSGRQFSNSRSEMNVSTLELGDSALYLCASSYEAGTVGYTFGSGTRLTVV.

As for this clone: At the DNA level, this CDR3 is encoded by other sequences in the same sample as well. The chain has TRBV9 and TRBJ2-7; the match to TRBD1 covers 10 bases. After removal of 4 bases from V and 2 bases from J, the junction contained 3 bases not matched to a gene. This CDR3 has 14 residues. Looked up from germline, CDR1 is SGDLS and CDR2 is YYNGEE. The CDR3 DNA is TGTGCCAGCAGCACCGGACAGGGGGCCTACGAGCAGTACTTC. Residues: CASSTGQGAYEQYF.

This chain joins TRBV30 and TRBJ1-1; D ambiguous. Trimming stripped 8 bases from V and 7 bases from J, with 14 bases between. Germline V CDR1 and CDR2: GTSNPN, SVGIG (reference sequence). This CDR3 has 11 amino acids. CDR3 amino acids: CARSGGSEAFF. In DNA, the CDR3 is TGTGCCCGCTCCGGAGGTAGTGAAGCTTTCTTT.

The chain uses TRBV21-1 and TRBJ1-1; TRBD1, the table's D call, was not compared with the DNA. TRBV21-1 constitutes a pseudogene. CDR3 length: 16 residues. The CDR3 coding sequence is TGTGCCAGCACCCTATACGACAGGGGGCAAGGCACTGAAGCTTTCTTT. Translation: CASTLYDRGQGTEAFF.

The rearrangement links TRBV6-5 to TRBJ1-3; tentative D call: TRBD1 (5 bases). Germline loops: CDR1 MNHEY, CDR2 SVGAGI. Trimming cost V 8 bases and J 7 bases, with 15 bases left between them. CDR3 length equals 13 residues. Written as DNA, the CDR3 is TGTGCCAGCGGCGATGGGGGGTGGAACACCATATATTTT. Encoded protein: CASGDGGWNTIYF.

The rearrangement joins TRBV4-1 to TRBJ2-7; D unclear. V dropped 4 bases and J dropped 11 bases, with 30 bases sitting between them. Germline CDR1 is MGHRA and CDR2 is YSYEKL. The CDR3 is 17 residues long. This CDR3 is CASSPTYMTPRKSFKYF. CDR3 coding DNA: TGCGCCAGCAGCCCGACTTACATGACCCCACGGAAGTCATTTAAGTACTTC.

V and J are TRBV28 and TRBJ1-2; 7 positions match TRBD1. Per the germline V gene, CDR1 is MDHEN and CDR2 is SYDVKM. The J segment lost 4 bases and the V segment lost 5 bases, leaving 7 bases of the junction unmatched. The CDR3 is 14 residues long. CDR3 coding DNA: TGTGCCAGCAGTACAGGGGTGGCGGTCTATGGCTACACCTTC. Translating gives CASSTGVAVYGYTF.

The rearrangement uses TRBV28 and TRBJ2-3; no clear D gene. The CDR3 has 14 residues. The germline V gene has CDR1 MDHEN and CDR2 SYDVKM. V lost 3 bases and J lost 2, with 9 bases in between. CDR3 protein: CASSFVDYTDTQYF. The DNA of the CDR3 is TGTGCCAGCAGTTTCGTAGATTACACAGATACGCAGTATTTT.

The chain is built from TRBV25-1 and TRBJ2-3, with unresolved D. The V end was cut by 1 base, the J end by 5 bases, with 7 bases between. Germline V gives CDR1 MGHDK, CDR2 SYGVNS. The CDR3 has 13 residues. CDR3 in amino acids: CASSELSGDTQYF. The CDR3 region has the DNA TGTGCCAGCAGTGAATTGAGTGGAGATACGCAGTATTTT.

As to this clone: This specimen includes other DNA sequences encoding the same CDR3. This chain uses TRBV18 with TRBJ2-7; the D is unclear. The V end was cut by 3 bases, the J end by 7 bases, with 13 bases between. Germline V gene lookup returns CDR1 KGHSH and CDR2 LQKENI. This CDR3 is built from 13 residues. In DNA, the CDR3 is TGTGCCAGCTCACCGACCCAGGAATTGGAGCAGTACTTC. It yields the protein CASSPTQELEQYF.

The genes are TRBV11-2 and TRBJ2-7; D call uncertain. The CDR3 has 17 residues. Germline V gene lookup returns CDR1 SGHAT and CDR2 FQNNGV. Trimming removed 2 bases from V and 2 bases from J, with 19 bases in between. CDR3 sequence (DNA): TGTGCCAGCAGCTTACGATTCAATATTCACGAACCCTACGAGCAGTACTTC. Translation gives CASSLRFNIHEPYEQYF.

The rearrangement uses TRBV5-1 and TRBJ1-1; 7 bases line up with TRBD1. After removal of 4 bases from V and 5 bases from J, the junction contained 5 bases not matched to a gene. Germline V CDR1 and CDR2: SGHRS, YFSETQ. This CDR3 spans 13 amino acids. The CDR3 region has the DNA TGCGCCAGCAGCGGAACAGGGGAGACTGAAGCTTTCTTT. Its protein is CASSGTGETEAFF.

This chain uses TRBV18 with TRBJ2-1; a possible D gene is TRBD1 (6 bases). The CDR3 covers 15 residues. The V end was cut by 0 bases, the J end by 8 bases, with 14 bases between. CDR1 and CDR2 from the germline V gene are KGHSH and LQKENI. CDR3 sequence reads: CASSPPARGRDEQFF. The CDR3 DNA reads TGTGCCAGCTCACCACCGGCCAGGGGAAGGGATGAGCAGTTCTTC.

J is TRBJ2-3 and V is TRBV4-1, with a tentative D call TRBD1 (5 bases). Per germline, CDR1 MGHRA and CDR2 YSYEKL. The CDR3 spans 16 residues. The ends were cut back, 0 bases at V and 2 bases at J, with 12 bases in the middle. The CDR3 sequence is CASSQDRGRDTDTQYF. Written as DNA, the CDR3 is TGCGCCAGCAGCCAAGATAGAGGCAGGGACACAGATACGCAGTATTTT.

The chain combines TRBV7-2 with TRBJ1-1; D might be TRBD1 (6 bases). Deletions cut 2 bases from V and 2 bases from J, with 12 bases between. This CDR3 has 15 amino acids. The germline V gene has CDR1 SGHTA and CDR2 FQGNSA. The CDR3 sequence is CASSLNPGANTEAFF. The DNA for the CDR3 is TGTGCCAGCAGCTTAAACCCAGGGGCTAACACTGAAGCTTTCTTT.

This sequence joins TRBV4-3 and TRBJ2-7, with TRBD1 matching over 9 bases. Germline values: CDR1 LGHNA, CDR2 YSLEER. The CDR3 contains 15 residues. Unmatched junction bases numbered 6, after V lost 3 bases and J lost 3 bases. The DNA for the CDR3 is TGCGCCAGCAGCCACCGGACAGGGGCCGTCTACGAGCAGTACTTC. This translates into CASSHRTGAVYEQYF.

V is TRBV5-1 and J is TRBJ2-1; D possibly corresponds to TRBD2 (6 bases). This CDR3 contains 21 residues. Per germline, CDR1 SGHRS and CDR2 YFSETQ. Between the trimmed V and J ends, which lost 0 bases and 8 bases, there was a span of 33 bases. The CDR3 loop is CASSLAPTRTAHSRGSHEQFF. The CDR3 DNA is TGCGCCAGCAGCTTGGCCCCGACTAGAACCGCCCACTCTCGGGGGTCCCATGAGCAGTTCTTC.

This chain links TRBV11-3 with TRBJ2-2; 7 bases match TRBD1. The CDR3 extends over 16 amino acids. V was clipped by 1 base and J by 0 bases; unmatched bases: 2. Germline V lookup: CDR1 SGHNT, CDR2 YENEEA. In DNA, the CDR3 is TGTGCCAGCAGCTTAGTTGGGACAGCGAACACCGGGGAGCTGTTTTTT. Its translation: CASSLVGTANTGELFF.

This chain uses TRBV20-1 with TRBJ2-1, with a weak D call TRBD2 (5 bases). This CDR3 contains 11 residues. Trimming stripped 5 bases from V and 7 bases from J, with 9 bases between. CDR1 and CDR2 from the germline V gene are DFQATT and SNEGSKA (reference sequence). The CDR3 spells CSASGWNEQFF. DNA of the CDR3: TGCAGTGCTTCGGGATGGAATGAGCAGTTCTTC.

The chain carries TRBV19 and TRBJ2-3; D ambiguous. CDR3 size: 14 residues. V was pared by 6 bases and J by 3 bases, with 13 bases between. Germline assignment: CDR1 LNHDA and CDR2 SQIVND (reference sequence). DNA of the CDR3: TGTGCCAGTAGGTTCTCCGGCGCGACAGATACGCAGTATTTT. Translating it yields CASRFSGATDTQYF.

This clone was detected a few times. The rearrangement uses TRBV7-3 and TRBJ1-1; unclear D gene. CDR1 SGHTA and CDR2 FQGTGA come from the germline V gene. The CDR3 loop spans 15 amino acids. The germline V and J ends were trimmed by 5 bases and 1 base, with 14 bases remaining between them. DNA of the CDR3: TGTGCCAGCAGCCCCCTAGGGTCTGGGAACACTGAAGCTTTCTTT. Its protein product is CASSPLGSGNTEAFF.

The chain joins TRBV4-1 to TRBJ2-2; a possible D gene is TRBD2 (5 bases). Trimming pared 3 bases from V and 7 bases from J, leaving 9 bases between. Germline CDR1 and CDR2: MGHRA and YSYEKL. The CDR3 is 13 amino acids. The CDR3 region is CASSHPTSGELFF. As DNA, the CDR3 is TGCGCCAGCAGCCACCCCACTAGCGGGGAGCTGTTTTTT.

This chain uses TRBV28 with TRBJ2-7, with 10 bases matching TRBD1. Germline V CDR1 and CDR2: MDHEN, SYDVKM. V dropped 1 base and J dropped 3; count of bases not matched to a gene: 6. This CDR3 is 16 amino acids long. The CDR3 nucleotides read TGTGCCAGCAGTTTATTGGGACAGGGGAGTCACTACGAGCAGTACTTC. It encodes CASSLLGQGSHYEQYF.